This T cell receptor (beta chain) appears in the sequencing data of a study of CD8 T cells in ankylosing spondylitis. V was pared by 3 bases and J by 0 bases, with 8 bases between. The CDR3 sequence is 14 residues long. Germline V gene lookup returns CDR1 SGHRS and CDR2 YFSETQ. A remark on this clonotype: Its antigen is as yet unknown.

With molecular barcodes, quantitative 5'-RACE was used to make the TCR beta libraries. TCRdb independently ran MiXCR on the 5' RACE reads; one entry per CDR3 protein. The data hold approximately 400,000 distinct CDR3 sequences, with 20% to 30% observed a single time. Study-wide findings and caveats: In reactive arthritis synovial fluid and blood, some motif variants had been reported before. Clones tied to disease were said to be significantly enriched in matched ankylosing spondylitis synovial fluid. Among TCR beta sequences, a motif of eight highly homologous variants appeared characteristic of ankylosing spondylitis blood.

The sequenced sample was blood, either unsorted or a sorted T cell fraction (not recorded which). The gene calls are TRBV5-1 and TRBJ2-3; D gene unclear. This TCR derives from a male donor with ankylosing spondylitis. The CDR3 reads CASSSPDSTDTQYF. The CDR3, as DNA: TGCGCCAGCAGCTCCCCCGATAGCACAGATACGCAGTATTTT.